These T cell receptor beta chains were read from a single sample in a study of OX40 agonist ivuxolimab in advanced cancers. Produced via immunoSEQ multiplex PCR; TCRdb's table is partial and in-frame only. The sample lists under 100,000 clones, approximately 90% seen once, with 0.5% to 0.6% in the top ten. This material consisted of CD4+ or CD8+ T cells sorted from blood, taken in a trial of the OX40 agonist ivuxolimab. Source of these receptors: an adult with an advanced solid tumor such as melanoma, head and neck, liver or kidney cancer. The CDR3 runs from the conserved cysteine through the conserved F or W. The D gene is left open where the match is weak. The size of a clone is reported for some rows only, either as once, few or many, or as a class for expanded clones.

size	V	J	D	DNA	CDR3
-	TRBV19	TRBJ2-5	-	TGTGCCAGTAGTACCGGACAGTACGAGACCCAGTACTTC	CASSTGQYETQYF
few	TRBV7-2	TRBJ2-2	TRBD2	TGTGCCAGCAGCCCCCGGGGACTAGCGCGAAACACCGGGGAGCTGTTTTTT	CASSPRGLARNTGELFF
-	TRBV5-1	TRBJ2-5	-	TGCGCCAGCAGCTTGAGAGAGACCCAGTACTTC	CASSLRETQYF
-	TRBV11-3	TRBJ2-3	-	TGTGCCAGCAGCTTAGGGGGGGGCACAGATACGCAGTATTTT	CASSLGGGTDTQYF
-	TRBV28	TRBJ2-7	TRBD2	TGTGCCAGCAGTTTATTTTGGGGGGGACGACCCTACGAGCAGTACTTC	CASSLFWGGRPYEQYF
-	TRBV7-3	TRBJ1-1	-	TGTGCCAGCAGCTCCAACGCGGGGAACACTGAAGCTTTCTTT	CASSSNAGNTEAFF
once	TRBV5-4	TRBJ2-1	-	TGTGCCAGCAGCTTGCACCTAGCGCCCTACAATGAGCAGTTCTTC	CASSLHLAPYNEQFF
once	TRBV18	TRBJ2-5	-	TGTGCCAGCTCACCGACAGAGGGGAGATCCCAAGAGACCCAGTACTTC	CASSPTEGRSQETQYF
-	TRBV6-5	TRBJ1-2	-	TGTGCCAGCAGTAGGGGGGACCGGTCGGGCTACACCTTC	CASSRGDRSGYTF
once	TRBV11-3	TRBJ2-3	-	TGTGCCAGCAGCTTGGCCAGCAGCACAGATACGCAGTATTTT	CASSLASSTDTQYF
-	TRBV28	TRBJ2-7	-	TGTGCCACCTCGAGGTGGTACGAGCAGTACTTC	CATSRWYEQYF
-	TRBV7-6	TRBJ1-3	-	TGTGCCAGCAGCCCCAGGGCCGAAGAGAACACCATATATTTT	CASSPRAEENTIYF
-	TRBV9	TRBJ1-5	-	TGTGCCAGCTTTCCGGGGGATAGCAATCAGCCCCAGCATTTT	CASFPGDSNQPQHF
few	TRBV4-1	TRBJ2-1	TRBD2	TGCGCCAGCAGCCAAGCGACTAGCGGGCCCTCCTACAATGAGCAGTTCTTC	CASSQATSGPSYNEQFF
-	TRBV9	TRBJ1-2	TRBD1	TGTGCCAGCAGCGCGGGACAGGGGGACTATGGCTACACCTTC	CASSAGQGDYGYTF
-	TRBV2	TRBJ2-3	TRBD2	TGTGCCAGCAGTGCGTTAGCGGGAGTGCAATCAGATACGCAGTATTTT	CASSALAGVQSDTQYF
once	TRBV27	TRBJ2-7	-	TGTGCCAGCAGTTTATTCCGCAGGGACGAGCAGTACTTC	CASSLFRRDEQYF
once	TRBV30	TRBJ2-3	-	TGTGCCTGGAGTCCCGACCGACAGATCACAGATACGCAGTATTTT	CAWSPDRQITDTQYF
-	TRBV5-4	TRBJ2-7	TRBD2	TGTGCCAGCAGCCCGGGACTAGCCACGGACTACGAGCAGTACTTC	CASSPGLATDYEQYF
-	TRBV27	TRBJ1-2	TRBD1	TGTGCCAGCAGTTTGAAAGGGGGGACAGGAGTTGGCTACACCTTC	CASSLKGGTGVGYTF
once	TRBV7-3	TRBJ2-1	-	TGTGCCAGCAGCCCCCGGGCAGGGGATTCGGGGCAGTTCTTC	CASSPRAGDSGQFF
-	TRBV21-1	TRBJ2-7	-	TGTGCCAGCAGGAGACTAGCGGGAGTCCGATACGAGCAGTACTTC	CASRRLAGVRYEQYF
-	TRBV28	TRBJ2-7	-	TGTGCCAGCAGTTTGGGTCATGGGGGCTCGGAGTCCTACGAGCAGTACTTC	CASSLGHGGSESYEQYF
-	TRBV7-2	TRBJ2-1	-	TGTGCCAGCAGCTTAGTCGTCCAGGGAGAGCAGTTCTTC	CASSLVVQGEQFF
once	TRBV5-6	TRBJ1-2	-	TGTGCCAGCAGCACGGGACACGCATCCATCTATGGCTACACCTTC	CASSTGHASIYGYTF
-	TRBV6-1	TRBJ2-7	TRBD2	TGTGCCAGCAGTGAACGACTAGCGACCTCCTACGAGCAGTACTTC	CASSERLATSYEQYF
-	TRBV7-9	TRBJ1-5	-	TGTGCCAGCAGCGCAACAGCCCAGCCCCAGCATTTT	CASSATAQPQHF
-	TRBV7-3	TRBJ2-1	-	TGTGCCAGCAGCCCGTGGTCCGGGACACACCATTACAATGAGCAGTTCTTC	CASSPWSGTHHYNEQFF
-	TRBV5-1	TRBJ1-5	-	TGCGCCAGCAGCCCAGGGAGGACAACGGACAATCAGCCCCAGCATTTT	CASSPGRTTDNQPQHF
-	TRBV5-1	TRBJ2-7	TRBD1	TGCGCCAGCAGCTTGGTACAGGGGGCCTCCTACGAGCAGTACTTC	CASSLVQGASYEQYF
-	TRBV7-9	TRBJ2-7	TRBD1	TGTGCCAGCAGTCGAGGGGTCGGACAGGGAAGAAGTTCCTACGAGCAGTACTTC	CASSRGVGQGRSSYEQYF
-	TRBV6-5	TRBJ1-1	-	TGTGCCAGCAGTTTACAGGGTTTTACTGAAGCTTTCTTT	CASSLQGFTEAFF
-	TRBV7-3	TRBJ2-3	-	TGTGCCAGCAGCTTCGCTTCGGAGGCGGATACGCAGTATTTT	CASSFASEADTQYF
-	TRBV6-4	TRBJ1-4	-	TGTGCCAGCAGTGACAAGGCAGGGGATGAAAAACTGTTTTTT	CASSDKAGDEKLFF
-	TRBV18	TRBJ2-5	-	TGTGCCAGCTCACAACAAGAGACCCAGTACTTC	CASSQQETQYF
-	TRBV6-1	TRBJ1-5	-	TGTGCCAGCAGGGAGGGTTATAGCAATCAGCCCCAGCATTTT	CASREGYSNQPQHF
once	TRBV10-1	TRBJ2-1	-	TGCGCCAGCAGTGTCAGGTTCTCCTACAATGAGCAGTTCTTC	CASSVRFSYNEQFF
-	TRBV27	TRBJ2-4	TRBD2	TGTGCCAGCAGTCAAGGACTAGCGGGAGTCAAAAACATTCAGTACTTC	CASSQGLAGVKNIQYF
-	TRBV7-2	TRBJ2-1	-	TGTGCCAGCAGCTCTACCCTGTGGGCGGAATTAAGGTTCTTC	CASSSTLWAELRFF
-	TRBV6-5	TRBJ2-1	-	TGTGCCAGCAGTTACGGGGGACAAGGCTACAATGAGCAGTTCTTC	CASSYGGQGYNEQFF
-	TRBV11-3	TRBJ2-7	-	TGTGCCAGCAGCTTAGAAGGGAACAGACCCCTTCGCGAGCAGTACTTC	CASSLEGNRPLREQYF
-	TRBV7-2	TRBJ2-5	-	TGTGCCAGCAGCTTAATCATGGCAGTGGAAAAAGAGACCCAGTACTTC	CASSLIMAVEKETQYF
-	TRBV19	TRBJ2-5	-	TGTGCCAGTAGTTCCCCCTGGACTGCCGGGCGGGGGACCCAGTACTTC	CASSSPWTAGRGTQYF
-	TRBV5-3	TRBJ2-7	TRBD2	TGTGCCAGAAGCTGGGGACTAGCGGGAGGGAGCTCCTACGAGCAGTACTTC	CARSWGLAGGSSYEQYF
-	TRBV27	TRBJ2-1	-	TGTGCCAGCAGTTTATACCCAGGTTACAATGAGCAGTTCTTC	CASSLYPGYNEQFF
-	TRBV29-1	TRBJ1-2	-	TGCAGCGTTGGTAGGATGGGAGGCTACACCTTC	CSVGRMGGYTF
-	TRBV11-1	TRBJ2-3	TRBD2	TGTGCCAGCAGCTTCAGGGGCGGGAGGGCCTCGGATACGCAGTATTTT	CASSFRGGRASDTQYF
-	TRBV27	TRBJ2-1	-	TGTGCCAGCAGCCACCTAGTATATGAGCAGTTCTTC	CASSHLVYEQFF
-	TRBV2	TRBJ2-2	TRBD2	TGTGCCAGCAGTGAGACTAGCCCCGGGAACACCGGGGAGCTGTTTTTT	CASSETSPGNTGELFF
-	TRBV5-4	TRBJ2-3	-	TGTGCCAGCAGCTTGTTCAGTTACTACACGAGTACGCAGTATTTT	CASSLFSYYTSTQYF
once	TRBV7-2	TRBJ2-7	TRBD2	TGTGCCAGCAGCTTAGCTCCTAGCGGCACCACCTACGAGCAGTACTTC	CASSLAPSGTTYEQYF
once	TRBV19	TRBJ2-7	TRBD2	TGTGCCAGTAGTCCCAGCGGGGACCGTACGAGGCAGTACTTC	CASSPSGDRTRQYF
-	TRBV28	TRBJ2-2	TRBD1	TGTGCCAGCAGTCCCCCGACAGGGGGCCCCGGGGAGCTGTTTTTT	CASSPPTGGPGELFF
-	TRBV6-5	TRBJ2-7	-	TGTGCCAGCAGTTACCCCGGGAGCTACGAGCAGTACTTC	CASSYPGSYEQYF